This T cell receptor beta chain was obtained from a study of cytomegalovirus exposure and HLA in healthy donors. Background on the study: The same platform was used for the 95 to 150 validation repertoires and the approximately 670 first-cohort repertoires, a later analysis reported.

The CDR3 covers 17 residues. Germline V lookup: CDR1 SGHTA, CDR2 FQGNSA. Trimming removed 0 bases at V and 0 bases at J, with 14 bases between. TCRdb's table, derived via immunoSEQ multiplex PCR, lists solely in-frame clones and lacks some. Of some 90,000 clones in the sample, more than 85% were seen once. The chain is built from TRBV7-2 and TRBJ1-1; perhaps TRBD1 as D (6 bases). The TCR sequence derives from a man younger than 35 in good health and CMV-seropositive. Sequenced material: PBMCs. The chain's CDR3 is CASSLALSWTVNTEAFF. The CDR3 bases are TGTGCCAGCAGCTTAGCGCTGTCATGGACAGTGAACACTGAAGCTTTCTTT.